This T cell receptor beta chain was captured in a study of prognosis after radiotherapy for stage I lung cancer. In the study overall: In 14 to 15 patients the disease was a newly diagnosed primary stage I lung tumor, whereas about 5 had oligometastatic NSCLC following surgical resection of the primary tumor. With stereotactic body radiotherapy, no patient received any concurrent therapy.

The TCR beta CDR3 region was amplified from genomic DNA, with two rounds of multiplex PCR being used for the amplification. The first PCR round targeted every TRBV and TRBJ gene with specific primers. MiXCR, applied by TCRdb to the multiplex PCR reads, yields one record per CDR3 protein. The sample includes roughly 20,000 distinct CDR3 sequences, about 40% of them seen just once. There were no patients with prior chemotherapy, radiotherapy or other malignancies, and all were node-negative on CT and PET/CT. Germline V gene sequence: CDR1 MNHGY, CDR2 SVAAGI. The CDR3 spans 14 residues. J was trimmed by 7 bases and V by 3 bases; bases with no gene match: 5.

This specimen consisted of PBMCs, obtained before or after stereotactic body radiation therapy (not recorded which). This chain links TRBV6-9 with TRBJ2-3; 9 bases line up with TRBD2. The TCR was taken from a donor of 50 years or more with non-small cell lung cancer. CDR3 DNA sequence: TGTGCCAGCAGTTACGGGACTAGCAAAAATACGCAGTATTTT. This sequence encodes CASSYGTSKNTQYF.